A single sample is the source of the 22 T cell receptor beta chains below, sequenced in a study of shared clonotypes between healthy human individuals. Profiling relied on immunoSEQ multiplex PCR, and the TCRdb table lists in-frame clones only, not all of them. This sample has approximately 330,000 clones; less than 85% occur once, and the top ten carry 10%. The sequencing sample was made of memory CD4+ T cells sorted from blood. Specified subset: CD45RA-negative fraction. These receptors were taken from a young man in good health.

The rearrangement uses TRBV19 and TRBJ1-2; no clear D. The CDR3 spans 17 residues. With 2 bases removed from V and 1 base from J, the gap between germline ends came to 17 bases. Germline V gene sequence: CDR1 LNHDA, CDR2 SQIVND (reference sequence). The CDR3 spells CASSISPLKTFNYGYTF. CDR3 sequence (DNA): TGTGCCAGTAGTATATCCCCGTTGAAGACCTTTAACTATGGCTACACCTTC.

The chain combines TRBV2 with TRBJ2-7, with 8 bases lining up with TRBD2. Germline V lookup: CDR1 SNHLY, CDR2 FYNNEI. The CDR3 contains 13 residues. J gave up 4 bases and V 7 bases, and 6 bases lay outside the gene matches. The CDR3 spells CASIAGGMYEQYF. The CDR3 coding sequence is TGTGCCAGCATTGCGGGAGGAATGTACGAGCAGTACTTC.

In the case of this clone: This sequence may be a read error, since a much larger clone differs from it by one base. Other DNA sequences from this sample encode an identical CDR3 as well. The chain carries TRBV7-9 and TRBJ2-7; D may be TRBD2 (6 bases). The CDR3 consists of 14 residues. Looked up from germline, CDR1 is SEHNR and CDR2 is FQNEAQ (reference sequence). The germline V and J ends were trimmed by 3 bases and 0 bases, with 9 bases remaining between them. In DNA, the CDR3 is TGTGCCAGCAGCTTTGGGGGGAGCTCCTACGAGCAGTACTTC. Amino acid sequence: CASSFGGSSYEQYF.

The chain uses TRBV27 and TRBJ2-1; TRBD2 might be the D (5 bases). CDR3 size: 16 residues. Germline lookup yields CDR1 MNHEY and CDR2 SMNVEV (reference sequence). V gave up 5 bases and J gave up 1 base, with 15 bases separating them. The CDR3 loop is CASSPLRRGSYNEQFF. The CDR3 coding sequence is TGTGCCAGCAGTCCCCTTCGACGCGGGTCCTACAATGAGCAGTTCTTC.

This chain connects TRBV7-9 to TRBJ2-7, with D perhaps matching TRBD2 (6 bases). The CDR3 totals 14 residues. Germline lookup yields CDR1 SEHNR and CDR2 FQNEAQ (reference sequence). Trimming cost V 4 bases and J 3 bases, with 13 bases left between them. CDR3 amino acids: CASSSWRENYEQYF. CDR3 bases: TGTGCCAGCAGCTCCTGGAGGGAGAACTACGAGCAGTACTTC.

To note about this clone: The sample carries other DNA sequences with the same CDR3. The chain links TRBV2 to TRBJ1-1; 7 positions agree with TRBD1. The CDR3 is 13 amino acids. The V segment lost 6 bases and the J segment 3 bases; nucleotides outside the gene matches: 4. Germline CDR1 and CDR2: SNHLY and FYNNEI. CDR3 region: CASRGQRDTEAFF. The CDR3, as DNA: TGTGCCAGCAGGGGACAGAGAGACACTGAAGCTTTCTTT.

In its sample, this clone was seen many times. The chain links TRBV10-2 to TRBJ2-2; 7 nucleotides line up with TRBD1. Germline lookup yields CDR1 WSHSY and CDR2 SAAADI. The CDR3 is 14 residues long. V lost 10 bases, J lost 2 bases, and 7 bases stayed unmatched. The CDR3 bases are TGCGCCACCACCTGGGACAGCAACACCGGGGAGCTGTTTTTT. Residues: CATTWDSNTGELFF.

The chain uses TRBV30 and TRBJ1-5; perhaps TRBD1 as D (6 bases). The CDR3 runs 14 residues. In germline, CDR1 is GTSNPN, CDR2 SVGIG (reference sequence). V gave up 0 bases and J gave up 9 bases, with 15 bases separating them. CDR3 sequence (DNA): TGTGCCTGGAGTGTTGGGAGGGGGAGTCGGCCCCAGCATTTT. Amino acid sequence: CAWSVGRGSRPQHF.

This chain links TRBV7-3 with TRBJ2-1; D gene unclear. The CDR3 totals 12 residues. V was clipped by 4 bases and J by 10 bases, with 11 bases between them. Germline V CDR1 and CDR2: SGHTA, FQGTGA. CDR3 sequence: CASSSRTNEQFF. CDR3 nucleotides: TGTGCCAGCAGCTCCCGGACGAACGAGCAGTTCTTC.

The rearrangement joins TRBV19 to TRBJ1-2; D unresolved. The CDR3 is made up of 13 amino acids. V dropped 7 bases and J dropped 6 bases, with 15 bases sitting between them. The germline gives CDR1 LNHDA, CDR2 SQIVND (reference sequence). DNA for the CDR3: TGTGCCAGTACCATCCAGATCGGGGATGGCTACACCTTC. Its translation: CASTIQIGDGYTF.

Comments on this clone: Additional DNA sequences in this sample encode the identical CDR3. This chain connects TRBV2 to TRBJ2-5, with D hard to call. Trimming pared 3 bases from V and 5 bases from J, leaving 4 bases between. Germline V gene data show CDR1 as SNHLY and CDR2 as FYNNEI. This CDR3 contains 11 residues. The CDR3 DNA is TGTGCCAGCAGTGAGTTTGAGACCCAGTACTTC. Residues: CASSEFETQYF.

The rearrangement joins TRBV29-1 to TRBJ1-2; D gene ambiguous. The V end was cut by 3 bases, the J end by 0 bases, with 11 bases between. The germline V gene has CDR1 SQVTM and CDR2 ANQGSEA. The CDR3 has 14 residues. This CDR3 reads CSVDGWASNYGYTF. For the CDR3, the DNA is TGCAGCGTTGACGGGTGGGCCTCTAACTATGGCTACACCTTC.

J is TRBJ1-4 and V is TRBV28; tentatively, D is TRBD1 (6 bases). The V and J ends lost 2 bases and 4 bases respectively, with 14 bases between them. The CDR3 loop spans 16 amino acids. CDR1 is MDHEN and CDR2 is SYDVKM in the germline V gene. CDR3 nucleotide sequence: TGTGCCAGCAGTTTAGGGGTCAGGACAGTTAATGAAAAACTGTTTTTT. Its protein is CASSLGVRTVNEKLFF.

This chain links TRBV11-2 with TRBJ2-3; D gene unclear. V lost 5 bases and J 3 bases, leaving 18 bases between the germline ends. Germline V gene sequence: CDR1 SGHAT, CDR2 FQNNGV. The CDR3 length is 16 residues. CDR3: CASSRRTGEITDTQYF. The DNA for the CDR3 is TGTGCCAGCAGCCGAAGAACGGGCGAAATTACAGATACGCAGTATTTT.

The chain couples TRBV18 to TRBJ1-4, with D perhaps TRBD1 (5 bases). The CDR3 covers 15 residues. Per germline, CDR1 KGHSH and CDR2 LQKENI. V gave up 6 bases and J gave up 8 bases, with 19 bases separating them. CDR3 DNA sequence: TGTGCCAGCTCGGGGAGGGACCGGTGGATCGAAAAACTGTTTTTT. This gives the protein CASSGRDRWIEKLFF.

The chain is built from TRBV9 and TRBJ2-1; possible D gene TRBD1, 5 bases. This CDR3 region has 13 residues. Trimming took 3 bases from V and 7 from J, leaving 11 bases between them. Germline V lookup: CDR1 SGDLS, CDR2 YYNGEE. Here the CDR3 reads CASSEQVPNEQFF. The CDR3 bases are TGTGCCAGCAGCGAACAGGTACCTAATGAGCAGTTCTTC.

The chain recombines TRBV10-3 with TRBJ1-2, with TRBD1 matching 11 bases. Losses at the gene ends were 7 bases for V and 5 bases for J; bases not matched to a gene: 6. The CDR3 extends over 14 amino acids. Germline CDR1 reads ENHRY; CDR2 reads SYGVKD. In DNA form, the CDR3 reads TGTGCCATCAACTCTGGACAGGGGGCGTATGGCTACACCTTC. Encoded protein: CAINSGQGAYGYTF.

This clone was observed a few times. The rearrangement joins TRBV5-6 to TRBJ2-3; no clear D gene. V dropped 1 base and J dropped 2 bases, with 8 bases sitting between them. The CDR3 contains 14 residues. CDR1 is SGHDT and CDR2 is YYEEEE in the germline V gene. CDR3 DNA: TGTGCCAGCAGCTTGCGGCCTGACACAGATACGCAGTATTTT. This codes for CASSLRPDTDTQYF. The full variable domain, with the rest looked up from reference TRBV5-6 and TRBJ2-3, is DAGVTQSPTHLIKTRGQQVTLRCSPKSGHDTVSWYQQALGQGPQFIFQYYEEEERQRGNFPDRFSGHQFPNYSSELNVNALLLGDSALYLCASSLRPDTDTQYFGPGTRLTVL.

The V and J genes are TRBV27 and TRBJ2-2; 8 positions match TRBD1. Germline CDR1 is MNHEY and CDR2 is SMNVEV (reference sequence). There are 16 residues in the CDR3. V was clipped by 6 bases and J by 1 base; unmatched bases: 7. The CDR3 nucleotides read TGTGCCAGCAGACCAACCGGGACAGGGAACACCGGGGAGCTGTTTTTT. Translation gives CASRPTGTGNTGELFF.

Only one count was recorded for this clone. The rearrangement uses TRBV7-9 and TRBJ2-7, with 10 bases fitting TRBD2. This CDR3 has 13 residues. Germline V gives CDR1 SEHNR, CDR2 FQNEAQ (reference sequence). With V trimmed by 8 bases and J by 1 base, 2 bases remained unmatched. As DNA, the CDR3 is TGTGCCAGCGGGACTAGCGAGTCCTACGAGCAGTACTTC. This sequence encodes CASGTSESYEQYF.

The chain recombines TRBV7-3 with TRBJ1-1; TRBD1 aligns across 10 bases. Per germline, CDR1 SGHTA and CDR2 FQGTGA. The junction had 5 bases not matched to a gene; V was cut back by 5 bases and J by 5 bases. The CDR3 runs to 14 residues. The CDR3 reads CASSQGTGETEAFF. CDR3 in DNA: TGTGCCAGCAGCCAGGGGACAGGGGAGACTGAAGCTTTCTTT.

The chain has TRBV14 and TRBJ2-7; no firm D call. The CDR3 extends over 14 amino acids. V lost 0 bases and J lost 6, with 12 bases in between. The germline CDR1 and CDR2 sequences are SGHDN and FVKESK. The CDR3 sequence: CASSQDWASFEQYF. In nucleotides, the CDR3 is TGTGCCAGCAGCCAAGACTGGGCATCTTTCGAGCAGTACTTC.